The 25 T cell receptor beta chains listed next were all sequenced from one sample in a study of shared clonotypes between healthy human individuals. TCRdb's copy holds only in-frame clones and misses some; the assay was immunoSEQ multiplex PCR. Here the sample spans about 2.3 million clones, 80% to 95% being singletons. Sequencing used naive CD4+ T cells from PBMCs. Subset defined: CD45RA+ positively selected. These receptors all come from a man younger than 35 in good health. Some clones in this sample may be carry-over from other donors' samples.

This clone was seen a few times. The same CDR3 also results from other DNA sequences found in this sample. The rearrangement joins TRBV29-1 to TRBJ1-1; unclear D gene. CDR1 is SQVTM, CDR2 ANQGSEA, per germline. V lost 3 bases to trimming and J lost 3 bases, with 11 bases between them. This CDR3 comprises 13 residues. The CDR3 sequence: CSVDRVLDTEAFF. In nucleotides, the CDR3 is TGCAGCGTTGATAGGGTTTTGGACACTGAAGCTTTCTTT.

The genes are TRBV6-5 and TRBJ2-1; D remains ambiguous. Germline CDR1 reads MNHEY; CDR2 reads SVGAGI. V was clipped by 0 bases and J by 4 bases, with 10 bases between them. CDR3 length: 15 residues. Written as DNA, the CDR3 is TGTGCCAGCAGTTACTCCCGAAGAGCTTACAATGAGCAGTTCTTC. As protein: CASSYSRRAYNEQFF.

Written as DNA, the CDR3 is TGTGCCAGCAGCACCCGGGACAGGGGCACAGATACGCAGTATTTT. Protein product: CASSTRDRGTDTQYF. The rearrangement links TRBV5-5 to TRBJ2-3, with TRBD1 matching 9 bases. In germline, CDR1 is SGHKS, CDR2 YYEKEE (reference sequence). The CDR3 loop spans 15 amino acids. V gave up 4 bases and J gave up 1 base; unmatched junction bases: 4.

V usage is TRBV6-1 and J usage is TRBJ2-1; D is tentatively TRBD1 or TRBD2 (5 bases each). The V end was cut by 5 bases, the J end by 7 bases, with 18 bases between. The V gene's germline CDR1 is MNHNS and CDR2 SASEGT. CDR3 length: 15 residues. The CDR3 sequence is CASSKIGTGRNEQFF. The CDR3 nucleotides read TGTGCCAGCAGTAAAATAGGGACCGGCAGAAATGAGCAGTTCTTC.

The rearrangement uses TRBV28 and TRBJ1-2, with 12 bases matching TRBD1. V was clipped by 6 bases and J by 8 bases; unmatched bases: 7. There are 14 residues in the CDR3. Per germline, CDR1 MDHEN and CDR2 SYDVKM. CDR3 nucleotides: TGTGCCAGCAGCACGGGACAGGGGGCCCTCGGCTACACCTTC. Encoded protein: CASSTGQGALGYTF.

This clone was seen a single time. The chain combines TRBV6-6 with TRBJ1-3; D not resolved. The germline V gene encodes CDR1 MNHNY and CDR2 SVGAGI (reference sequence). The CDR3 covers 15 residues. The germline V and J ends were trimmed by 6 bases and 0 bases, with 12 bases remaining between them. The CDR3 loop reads CASSRDSSSGNTIYF. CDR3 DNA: TGTGCCAGCAGCCGCGACTCGAGCTCTGGAAACACCATATATTTT.

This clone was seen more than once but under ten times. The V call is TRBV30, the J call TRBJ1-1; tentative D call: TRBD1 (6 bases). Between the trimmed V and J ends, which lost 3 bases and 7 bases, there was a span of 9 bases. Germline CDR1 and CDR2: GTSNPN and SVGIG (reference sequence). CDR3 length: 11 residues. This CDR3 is CAWRGTREAFF. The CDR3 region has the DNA TGTGCCTGGAGGGGGACACGTGAAGCTTTCTTT.

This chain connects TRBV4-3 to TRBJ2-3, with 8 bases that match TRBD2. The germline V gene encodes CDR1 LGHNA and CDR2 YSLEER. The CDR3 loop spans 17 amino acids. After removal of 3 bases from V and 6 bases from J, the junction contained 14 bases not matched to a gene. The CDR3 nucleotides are TGCGCCAGCAGCCACCCCCCTTATCGGGAGGGCCCCGATACGCAGTATTTT. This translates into CASSHPPYREGPDTQYF.

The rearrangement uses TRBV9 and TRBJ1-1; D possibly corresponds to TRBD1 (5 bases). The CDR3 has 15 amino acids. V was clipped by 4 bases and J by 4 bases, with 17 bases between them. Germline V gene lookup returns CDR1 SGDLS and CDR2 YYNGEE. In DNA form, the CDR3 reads TGTGCCAGCAGCCCTCGACAGTTGAGGGGCACTGAAGCTTTCTTT. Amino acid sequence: CASSPRQLRGTEAFF.

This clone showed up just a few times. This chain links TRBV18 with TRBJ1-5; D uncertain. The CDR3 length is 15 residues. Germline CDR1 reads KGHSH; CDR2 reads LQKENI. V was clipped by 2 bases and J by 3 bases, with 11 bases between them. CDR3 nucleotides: TGTGCCAGCTCACCATGGAGCAGTCCCAATCAGCCCCAGCATTTT. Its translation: CASSPWSSPNQPQHF.

The CDR3 region has the DNA TGTGCCAGCAGCCAAGATCCGCTAGGACTAGCGGGCTCCTACGAGCAGTACTTC. Its protein is CASSQDPLGLAGSYEQYF. V usage is TRBV4-2 and J usage is TRBJ2-7; 11 positions match TRBD2. CDR1 is LGHNA and CDR2 is YNFKEQ in the germline V gene. The CDR3 spans 18 residues. The ends lost 0 bases at V and 0 bases at J; junction bases unmatched: 7.

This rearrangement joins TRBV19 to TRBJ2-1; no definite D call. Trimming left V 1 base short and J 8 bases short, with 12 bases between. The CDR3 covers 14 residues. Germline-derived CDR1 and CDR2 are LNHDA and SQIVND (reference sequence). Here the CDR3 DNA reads TGTGCCAGTAGTATAGGGCTGGCACGGGATGAGCAGTTCTTC. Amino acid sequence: CASSIGLARDEQFF.

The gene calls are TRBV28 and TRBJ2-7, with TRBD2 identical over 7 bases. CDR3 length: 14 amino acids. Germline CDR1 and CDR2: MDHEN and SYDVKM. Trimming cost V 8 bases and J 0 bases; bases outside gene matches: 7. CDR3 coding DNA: TGTGCCAGCCGTCCCCCGGGGGGCTCCTACGAGCAGTACTTC. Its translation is CASRPPGGSYEQYF.

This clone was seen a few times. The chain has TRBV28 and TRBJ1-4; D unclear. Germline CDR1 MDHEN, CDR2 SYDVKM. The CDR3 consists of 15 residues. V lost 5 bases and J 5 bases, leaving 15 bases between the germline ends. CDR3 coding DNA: TGTGCCAGCAGTGAGCAAATCTTGTCAAATGAAAAACTGTTTTTT. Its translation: CASSEQILSNEKLFF.

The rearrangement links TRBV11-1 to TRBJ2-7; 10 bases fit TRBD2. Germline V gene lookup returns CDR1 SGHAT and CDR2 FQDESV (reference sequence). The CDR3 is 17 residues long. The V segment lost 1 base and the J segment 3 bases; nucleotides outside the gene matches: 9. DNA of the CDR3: TGTGCCAGCAGCTTAGGGCTCCGGGCTAGCGGGAGCTACGAGCAGTACTTC. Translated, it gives CASSLGLRASGSYEQYF.

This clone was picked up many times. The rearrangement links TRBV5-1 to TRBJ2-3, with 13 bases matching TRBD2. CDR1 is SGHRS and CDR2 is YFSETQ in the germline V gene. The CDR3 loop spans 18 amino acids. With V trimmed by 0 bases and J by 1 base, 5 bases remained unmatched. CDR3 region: CASSLGTSGRLGTDTQYF. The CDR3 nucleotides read TGCGCCAGCAGCTTGGGGACTAGCGGGAGATTGGGCACAGATACGCAGTATTTT.

The CDR3 here is CASSLKQGGDTQYF. The CDR3 nucleotides are TGTGCCAGCAGCCTCAAACAGGGTGGAGATACGCAGTATTTT. The chain carries TRBV7-3 and TRBJ2-3; possible D gene TRBD1, 6 bases. V was shortened by 5 bases and J by 5 bases, with 14 bases between the two germline ends. The CDR3 spans 14 residues. Germline V gene lookup returns CDR1 SGHTA and CDR2 FQGTGA.

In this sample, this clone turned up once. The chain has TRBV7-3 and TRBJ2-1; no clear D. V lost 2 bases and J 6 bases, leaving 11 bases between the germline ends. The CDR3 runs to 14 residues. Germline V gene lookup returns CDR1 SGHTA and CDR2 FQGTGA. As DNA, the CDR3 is TGTGCCAGCAGCTTAGGAGATGTGAGCAATGAGCAGTTCTTC. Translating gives CASSLGDVSNEQFF.

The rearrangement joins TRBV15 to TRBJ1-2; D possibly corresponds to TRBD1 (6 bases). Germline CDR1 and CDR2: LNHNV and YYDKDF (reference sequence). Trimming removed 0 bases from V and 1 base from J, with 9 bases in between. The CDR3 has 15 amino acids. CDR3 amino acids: CATSRDLQGNYGYTF. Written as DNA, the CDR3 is TGTGCCACCAGCAGAGACCTACAGGGTAACTATGGCTACACCTTC.

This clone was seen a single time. CDR3 region: CASAGGRAGANVLTF. Written as DNA, the CDR3 is TGTGCCAGCGCAGGGGGGCGCGCTGGGGCCAACGTCCTGACTTTC. The V call is TRBV28, the J call TRBJ2-6; tentatively, D is TRBD1 (7 bases). Germline CDR1 and CDR2: MDHEN and SYDVKM. V was shortened by 8 bases and J by 2 bases, with 13 bases between the two germline ends. This CDR3 spans 15 amino acids.

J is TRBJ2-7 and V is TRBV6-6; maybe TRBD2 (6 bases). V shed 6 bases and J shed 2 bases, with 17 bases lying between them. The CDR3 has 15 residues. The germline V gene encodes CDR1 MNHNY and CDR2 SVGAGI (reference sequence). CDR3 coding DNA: TGTGCCAGCAGCAAACCCGGGACTGAGACCTACGAGCAGTACTTC. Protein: CASSKPGTETYEQYF.

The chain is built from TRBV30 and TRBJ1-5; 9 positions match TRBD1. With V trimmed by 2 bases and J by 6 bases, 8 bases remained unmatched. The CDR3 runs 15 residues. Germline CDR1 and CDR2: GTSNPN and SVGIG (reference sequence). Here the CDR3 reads CAWSTGQGDGQPQHF. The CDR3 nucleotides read TGTGCCTGGAGTACGGGACAGGGAGATGGTCAGCCCCAGCATTTT. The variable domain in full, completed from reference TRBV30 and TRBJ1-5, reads SQTIHQWPATLVQPVGSPLSLECTVEGTSNPNLYWYRQAAGRGLQLLFYSVGIGQISSEVPQNLSASRPQDRQFILSSKKLLLSDSGFYLCAWSTGQGDGQPQHFGDGTRLSIL.

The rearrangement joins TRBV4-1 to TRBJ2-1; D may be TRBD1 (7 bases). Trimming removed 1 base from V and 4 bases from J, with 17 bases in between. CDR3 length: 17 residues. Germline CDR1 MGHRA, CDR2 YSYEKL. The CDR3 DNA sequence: TGCGCCAGCAGCCAAGGGTTGAAGGGGGCGGGGTACAATGAGCAGTTCTTC. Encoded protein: CASSQGLKGAGYNEQFF.

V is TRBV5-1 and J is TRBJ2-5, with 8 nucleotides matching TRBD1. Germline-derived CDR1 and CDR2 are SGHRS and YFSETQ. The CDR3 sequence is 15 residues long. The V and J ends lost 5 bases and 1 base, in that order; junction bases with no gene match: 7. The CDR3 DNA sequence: TGCGCCAGCAGTCGGGGACAGGTTGGCCAAGAGACCCAGTACTTC. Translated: CASSRGQVGQETQYF.

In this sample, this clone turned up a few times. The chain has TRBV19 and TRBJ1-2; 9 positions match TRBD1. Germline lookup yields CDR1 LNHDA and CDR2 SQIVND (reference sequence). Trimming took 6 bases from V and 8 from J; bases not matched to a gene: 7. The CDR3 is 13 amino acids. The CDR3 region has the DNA TGTGCCAGTAGCCGGGACAGGGAGGACGGCTACACCTTC. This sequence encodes CASSRDREDGYTF.